One and the same sample provided the 29 T cell receptor beta chains below, sequenced in a study of T cell responses to AZD1222 COVID-19 vaccine. Using immunoSEQ multiplex PCR, the repertoire was profiled, and TCRdb retains in-frame clones only, with some absent. The data show 100,000 to 150,000 clones, with 90% seen just once and about 4.3% held by the top ten. This sample comprised peripheral blood, obtained on day 0 of MenACWY control vaccination. The receptors shown here come from an adult in good health.

The chain has TRBV28 and TRBJ1-2; D gene uncertain. CDR1 and CDR2 (germline): MDHEN, SYDVKM. V was trimmed by 2 bases and J by 3 bases, leaving 7 bases between them. The CDR3 has 13 amino acids. DNA for the CDR3: TGTGCCAGCAGTTTAGGGTTCGACTATGGCTACACCTTC. Residues: CASSLGFDYGYTF.

The chain carries TRBV2 and TRBJ1-1; no definite D call. The CDR3 spans 15 residues. Germline V gene sequence: CDR1 SNHLY, CDR2 FYNNEI. V was shortened by 6 bases and J by 4 bases, with 18 bases between the two germline ends. CDR3 in DNA: TGTGCCAGCAGCTCCAGACTTAGTTGGGGCACTGAAGCTTTCTTT. Residues: CASSSRLSWGTEAFF. The full variable domain, with the rest looked up from reference TRBV2 and TRBJ1-1, is EPEVTQTPSHQVTQMGQEVILRCVPISNHLYFYWYRQILGQKVEFLVSFYNNEISEKSEIFDDQFSVERPDGSNFTLKIRSTKLEDSAMYFCASSSRLSWGTEAFFGQGTRLTVV.

This clone was detected only once. The J gene is TRBJ2-4, the V gene TRBV7-2, with TRBD2 as a possible D gene (7 bases). Germline V CDR1 and CDR2: SGHTA, FQGNSA. V lost 5 bases to trimming and J lost 3 bases, with 14 bases between them. CDR3 length equals 15 residues. CDR3 nucleotide sequence: TGTGCCAGCAGCCAAAGAGGGGGGGGCAAAAACATTCAGTACTTC. It yields the protein CASSQRGGGKNIQYF. The full variable domain, completed using reference TRBV7-2 and TRBJ2-4, is GAGVSQSPSNKVTEKGKDVELRCDPISGHTALYWYRQSLGQGLEFLIYFQGNSAPDKSGLPSDRFSAERTGGSVSTLTIQRTQQEDSAVYLCASSQRGGGKNIQYFGAGTRLSVL.

The chain couples TRBV3-1 (or the pseudogene TRBV3-2) to TRBJ1-6; 8 nucleotides match TRBD1. V was pared by 6 bases and J by 5 bases, with 9 bases of the junction left unmatched. The CDR3 consists of 16 residues. Germline-derived CDR1 and CDR2 are LGHDT and YNNKEL (reference sequence). The CDR3 here is CASRRTGKSDNSPLHF. The CDR3 DNA follows: TGTGCCAGCAGGCGGACAGGGAAGAGTGATAATTCACCCCTCCACTTT.

This chain uses TRBV5-1 with TRBJ2-1; TRBD1 matches 7 bases. The CDR3 is 15 residues long. The trim removed 3 bases at V and 4 bases at J, leaving 7 bases unmatched. The germline gives CDR1 SGHRS, CDR2 YFSETQ. CDR3 region: CASSSADRRYNEQFF. In nucleotides, the CDR3 is TGCGCCAGCAGCTCGGCGGACAGGAGATACAATGAGCAGTTCTTC.

The rearrangement uses TRBV13 and TRBJ2-7, with a possible D match to TRBD2 (6 bases). Trimming left V 4 bases short and J 0 bases short, with 16 bases between. Per the germline V gene, CDR1 is PRHDT and CDR2 is FYEKMQ (reference sequence). This CDR3 has 16 residues. CDR3: CASSSTVSGHSYEQYF. CDR3 bases: TGTGCCAGCAGCTCCACCGTTAGCGGACACTCCTACGAGCAGTACTTC.

The gene calls are TRBV6-5 and TRBJ1-6; the D gene is possibly TRBD1 (5 bases). In germline, CDR1 is MNHEY, CDR2 SVGAGI. The CDR3 covers 15 residues. The V end lost 6 bases, the J end lost 7 bases, and 16 bases lay between the germline ends. The DNA of the CDR3 is TGTGCCAGCAGGGGAGGGGCGTCTGTAAATTCACCCCTCCACTTT. Translation gives CASRGGASVNSPLHF.

The CDR3 nucleotides are TGTGCCAGCAGCTTACTGGGTCGACTAGCGGGAATACCCGGGGAGCTGTTTTTT. It encodes CASSLLGRLAGIPGELFF. The chain is built from TRBV7-3 and TRBJ2-2; TRBD2 matches at 11 bases. V lost 2 bases to trimming and J lost 6 bases; unmatched junction nucleotides: 11. Germline CDR1 reads SGHTA; CDR2 reads FQGTGA. The CDR3 runs to 18 residues.

The chain couples TRBV6-2 or TRBV6-3 to TRBJ2-1, with 8 bases fitting TRBD2. The V and J ends lost 2 bases and 9 bases, in that order; junction bases with no gene match: 3. The CDR3 consists of 13 residues. Germline-derived CDR1 and CDR2 are MNHEY and SVGEGT. The CDR3 region has the DNA TGTGCCAGCAGTTACGGGACTAGTATTGAGCAGTTCTTC. This encodes CASSYGTSIEQFF.

J is TRBJ2-7 and V is TRBV3-1 (or the pseudogene TRBV3-2); the D gene is possibly TRBD2 (5 bases). The CDR3 consists of 15 residues. Trimming shortened V by 4 bases and J by 1 base, and 14 bases separated the two germline ends. CDR1 is LGHDT and CDR2 is YNNKEL in the germline V gene (reference sequence). CDR3 in amino acids: CASSPLGVVSYEQYV. The CDR3 nucleotides read TGTGCCAGCAGCCCTCTCGGGGTAGTTTCCTACGAGCAGTACGTC.

The J gene is TRBJ2-7, the V gene TRBV21-1; the D call in the table, TRBD1, was not verified against the DNA. TRBV21-1 is described as a pseudogene. This CDR3 is built from 13 residues. The CDR3 here is CASTPSHGKTGRV. The CDR3 DNA is TGTGCCAGCACCCCCTCGCACGGAAAGACAGGTCGCGTC.

CDR3 sequence: CASSEQLAGRNEQFF. CDR3 DNA: TGTGCCAGCAGTGAACAACTAGCGGGAAGGAATGAGCAGTTCTTC. The chain employs TRBV2 and TRBJ2-1; 10 nucleotides align to TRBD2. Germline-derived CDR1 and CDR2 are SNHLY and FYNNEI. The V gene end was trimmed by 2 bases and the J gene end by 7 bases; junction bases not matched to a gene: 5. This CDR3 is 15 amino acids long.

The chain combines TRBV30 with TRBJ1-1; possibly TRBD1 for D (5 bases). Germline loops: CDR1 GTSNPN, CDR2 SVGIG (reference sequence). This CDR3 comprises 13 residues. The V end was cut by 2 bases, the J end by 0 bases, with 7 bases between. The CDR3 reads CAWSPQVNTEAFF. The CDR3 DNA reads as TGTGCCTGGAGTCCACAGGTGAACACTGAAGCTTTCTTT.

The chain employs TRBV5-6 and TRBJ1-1; possible D gene TRBD1, 5 bases. Per germline, CDR1 SGHDT and CDR2 YYEEEE. Trimming left V 4 bases short and J 4 bases short, with 14 bases between. The CDR3 sequence is 14 residues long. The CDR3 DNA is TGTGCCAGCAGCCACCCCGGGACGGGCACTGAAGCTTTCTTT. This sequence encodes CASSHPGTGTEAFF.

This chain links TRBV27 with TRBJ1-2; D unclear. This CDR3 comprises 16 residues. Germline V CDR1 and CDR2: MNHEY, SMNVEV (reference sequence). The V end was cut by 4 bases, the J end by 8 bases, with 23 bases between. The CDR3 DNA reads as TGTGCCAGCAGTTCCAATCCCGGGTCGAAGAATCTGGGCTACACCTTC. Amino acids: CASSSNPGSKNLGYTF.

With respect to this clone: The junction shows a germline mismatch at one end, possibly a read error. The CDR3 DNA sequence: TGTGCCAGCAGCCAAGGGGTGGTGCAGCACTTC. This encodes CASSQGVVQHF. The chain links TRBV3-1 (or the pseudogene TRBV3-2) to TRBJ2-4; no reliable D call. From germline, CDR1 is LGHDT and CDR2 YNNKEL (reference sequence). This CDR3 is built from 11 residues.

The V gene is TRBV7-2, the J gene TRBJ1-6; TRBD1 agrees at 9 bases. With 6 bases clipped from V and 8 bases from J, the junction kept 8 bases outside the gene matches. There are 15 residues in the CDR3. Germline loops: CDR1 SGHTA, CDR2 FQGNSA. The CDR3 DNA is TGTGCCAGCAGACCCCCGGGACAGGGTTATTCACCCCTCCACTTT. Its protein is CASRPPGQGYSPLHF.

The chain couples TRBV6-5 to TRBJ2-1; D unresolved. Deletions cut 7 bases from V and 8 bases from J, with 9 bases between. This CDR3 region has 11 residues. Germline V CDR1 and CDR2: MNHEY, SVGAGI. This CDR3 is CASKDWYEQFF. The CDR3 nucleotides are TGTGCCAGCAAGGATTGGTATGAGCAGTTCTTC.

V gene TRBV7-3 combines with J gene TRBJ2-1, with 11 nucleotides matching TRBD2. Germline V lookup: CDR1 SGHTA, CDR2 FQGTGA. With 5 bases clipped from V and 4 bases from J, the junction kept 4 bases outside the gene matches. The CDR3 spans 15 residues. CDR3 in amino acids: CASSRTSGSYNEQFF. In nucleotides, the CDR3 is TGTGCCAGCAGCCGCACTAGCGGGAGTTACAATGAGCAGTTCTTC.

The J gene is TRBJ2-1, the V gene TRBV28; a possible D gene is TRBD2 (6 bases). CDR1 is MDHEN, CDR2 SYDVKM, per germline. V lost 4 bases, J lost 3 bases, and 19 bases lay in between. This CDR3 spans 17 amino acids. CDR3: CASSWDWAERSYNEQFF. In DNA, the CDR3 is TGTGCCAGCAGTTGGGACTGGGCGGAGAGGAGCTACAATGAGCAGTTCTTC.

The chain employs TRBV27 and TRBJ2-2; D unresolved. The CDR3 consists of 14 residues. V was shortened by 8 bases and J by 5 bases, with 15 bases between the two germline ends. Germline values: CDR1 MNHEY, CDR2 SMNVEV (reference sequence). CDR3 amino acids: CASGPTFGTGELFF. For the CDR3, the DNA is TGTGCCAGCGGACCGACCTTTGGGACCGGGGAGCTGTTTTTT.

The gene calls are TRBV30 and TRBJ2-3, with D possibly called TRBD1 or TRBD2 (6 bases each). CDR3 length: 11 amino acids. Germline V lookup: CDR1 GTSNPN, CDR2 SVGIG (reference sequence). V was pared by 5 bases and J by 7 bases, with 10 bases between. CDR3 sequence reads: CAWEGGYTQYF. Written as DNA, the CDR3 is TGTGCCTGGGAGGGGGGTTATACGCAGTATTTT.

The genes are TRBV9 and TRBJ2-7; 12 nucleotides match TRBD2. After removal of 1 base from V and 4 bases from J, the junction contained 3 bases not matched to a gene. In germline, CDR1 is SGDLS, CDR2 YYNGEE. CDR3 size: 15 residues. The CDR3 nucleotides read TGTGCCAGCAGCGTATCGACTAGCGGGAGTTACGAGCAGTACTTC. This encodes CASSVSTSGSYEQYF.

The chain links TRBV18 to TRBJ2-2; 7 positions match TRBD2. The CDR3 extends over 19 amino acids. The germline V gene has CDR1 KGHSH and CDR2 LQKENI. Unmatched junction bases numbered 13, after V lost 3 bases and J lost 0 bases. The CDR3 DNA sequence: TGTGCCAGCTCACCCCCTCTGGGAGGGGCGACAACGAACACCGGGGAGCTGTTTTTT. Translated, it gives CASSPPLGGATTNTGELFF.

This chain links TRBV3-1 (or the pseudogene TRBV3-2) with TRBJ2-2, with a tentative D call TRBD2 (6 bases). CDR1 LGHDT and CDR2 YNNKEL come from the germline V gene (reference sequence). Trimming removed 4 bases from V and 6 bases from J, with 9 bases in between. The CDR3 totals 13 residues. The CDR3 spells CASSPSGAGELFF. As DNA, the CDR3 is TGTGCCAGCAGCCCCTCGGGGGCCGGGGAGCTGTTTTTT.

This clone came up once. The J gene is TRBJ2-3, the V gene TRBV21-1; TRBD2, the table's D call, was not compared with the DNA. TRBV21-1 is a listed pseudogene. The CDR3 loop spans 16 amino acids. The CDR3 coding sequence is TGTGCCAGAGGAATACGGACGGGACTCAGCACAGATACGCAGTATTTT. It codes for CARGIRTGLSTDTQYF.

This clone has a single count. The CDR3 loop reads CASSQGRGPAFF. Here the CDR3 DNA reads TGTGCCAGCAGCCAAGGGCGGGGGCCCGCTTTCTTT. The chain recombines TRBV3-1 (or the pseudogene TRBV3-2) with TRBJ1-1; D perhaps matches TRBD1 (6 bases). Deletions cut 1 base from V and 11 bases from J, with 11 bases between. Germline lookup yields CDR1 LGHDT and CDR2 YNNKEL (reference sequence). The CDR3 is 12 residues long.

The J gene is TRBJ2-5, the V gene TRBV4-3; 12 bases match TRBD1. Germline trimming cut 0 bases from V and 5 bases from J; bases unmatched to any gene: 1. CDR1 is LGHNA, CDR2 YSLEER, per germline. The CDR3 contains 15 residues. The CDR3 sequence: CASSQEGTGGETQYF. The CDR3 region has the DNA TGCGCCAGCAGCCAAGAAGGGACAGGGGGCGAGACCCAGTACTTC.

The chain carries TRBV10-3 and TRBJ1-1; D gene unclear. This CDR3 is built from 13 residues. Germline assignment: CDR1 ENHRY and CDR2 SYGVKD. Trimming left V 4 bases short and J 6 bases short, with 12 bases between. CDR3 in amino acids: CAISVQHLAEAFF. CDR3 DNA: TGTGCCATCAGTGTGCAGCACCTAGCTGAAGCTTTCTTT.